Ten or more counts support the clone carrying this T cell receptor (beta chain). TCR beta CDR3 sequences were amplified from RNA transcripts. TCR CDR3 underwent first-round RT-PCR with the HTBI primer set. TCRdb re-called the multiplex PCR reads through MiXCR, storing one row per CDR3 protein. This sample has hundreds of thousands of distinct CDR3 sequences, with 14% found just once. The junction had 10 bases not matched to a gene; V was cut back by 2 bases and J by 8 bases. The CDR3 extends over 16 amino acids. From germline, CDR1 is MNHEY and CDR2 SMNVEV (reference sequence). Over 18 months, lack of ophthalmopathy progression marked Graves' hyperthyroidism as stable. The sample belongs to a study of T cells in Graves' hyperthyroidism and ophthalmopathy. Study information: Before treatment of any kind, peripheral blood was taken at initial diagnosis.

This chain uses TRBV27 with TRBJ2-1; 9 bases map to TRBD2. The clonotype was recovered from a woman aged 18 to 35 with Graves' hyperthyroidism. What was sequenced was blood. In nucleotides, the CDR3 is TGTGCCAGCAGTTTAGAGGCGGGGGGGGTTCTCCATGAGCAGTTCTTC. Protein product: CASSLEAGGVLHEQFF.